This T cell receptor beta chain appears in the sequencing data of a study of T cell responses to AZD1222 COVID-19 vaccine. Overall study context: Whether given at about 4 or about 12 weeks, second doses were pooled.

Study-level findings and limits: Repertoires were obtained solely post-peak T cell response. White British people made up most donors, females outnumbered males, and clonal diversity was possibly underestimated.

The assay was immunoSEQ multiplex PCR, and TCRdb's table has in-frame clones only and misses some. The table includes approximately 110,000 clones, about 90% detected once. With 4 bases removed from V and 5 bases from J, the gap between germline ends came to 14 bases. The CDR3 consists of 14 residues. The germline V gene has CDR1 SGHRS and CDR2 YFSETQ. On this clone itself: Antigen: not known.

This specimen consisted of peripheral blood, obtained on day 0 of AZD1222 vaccination. V usage is TRBV5-1 and J usage is TRBJ2-3, with D perhaps matching TRBD1 or TRBD2 (5 bases each). The receptor was derived from an adult in good health. Here the CDR3 DNA reads TGCGCCAGCAGCCCGGGGACGTCAGGAGATACGCAGTATTTT. Translated, it gives CASSPGTSGDTQYF.